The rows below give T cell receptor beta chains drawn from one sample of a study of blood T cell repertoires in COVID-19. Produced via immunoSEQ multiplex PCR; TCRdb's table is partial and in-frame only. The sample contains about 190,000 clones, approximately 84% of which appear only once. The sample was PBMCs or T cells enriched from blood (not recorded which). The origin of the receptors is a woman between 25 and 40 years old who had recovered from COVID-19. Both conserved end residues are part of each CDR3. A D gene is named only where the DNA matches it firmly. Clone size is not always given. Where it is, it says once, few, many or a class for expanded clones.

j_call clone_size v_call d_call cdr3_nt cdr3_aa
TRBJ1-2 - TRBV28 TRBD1 TGTGCCAGCAGTTCGCCCGGACAGGTTTATGGCTACACCTTC CASSSPGQVYGYTF
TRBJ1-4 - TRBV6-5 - TGTGCCAGCAGCCTACAACAGGGAAAGAGTGAAAAACTGTTTTTT CASSLQQGKSEKLFF
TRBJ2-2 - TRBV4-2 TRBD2 TGTGCCAGCAGCCAAGAAGGACTAGCGGGTAACACCGGGGAGCTGTTTTTT CASSQEGLAGNTGELFF
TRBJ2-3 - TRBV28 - TGTGCCAGCAGTCAGGGTGGCTCGGAGGGTACGCAGTATTTT CASSQGGSEGTQYF
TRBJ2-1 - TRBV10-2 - TGCGCCAGCAGTGATAGACGGAGCTACAATGAGCAGTTCTTC CASSDRRSYNEQFF
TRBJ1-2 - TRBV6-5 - TGTGCCAGCAGTTACACCCGAGGCACAGGTGCCTATGGCTACACCTTC CASSYTRGTGAYGYTF
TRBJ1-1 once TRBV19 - TGTGCCAGTAGCCAATCCCTGAACACTGAAGCTTTCTTT CASSQSLNTEAFF
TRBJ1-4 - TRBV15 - TGTGCCACCAGCTCCATGTCACAATTTAATGAAAAACTGTTTTTT CATSSMSQFNEKLFF
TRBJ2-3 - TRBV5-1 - TGCGCCAGCAGCTTCTCGCCGGGAACAGATACGCAGTATTTT CASSFSPGTDTQYF
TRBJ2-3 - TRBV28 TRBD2 TGTGCCAGCAGTATAGCGGGGGGCCGGGGGGATACGCAGTATTTT CASSIAGGRGDTQYF
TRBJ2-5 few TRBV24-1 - TGTGCCACCATGGAGGCCGAGACCCAGTACTTC CATMEAETQYF
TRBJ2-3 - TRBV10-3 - TGTGCCATCAGTGAGCGCGGGGTGACAGATACGCAGTATTTT CAISERGVTDTQYF
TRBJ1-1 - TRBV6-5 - TGTGCCTCTAAACAGGGTACTGAAGCTTTCTTT CASKQGTEAFF
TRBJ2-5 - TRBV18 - TGTGCCAGCTCACCACCGGGCACCCGAAACCAAGAGACCCAGTACTTC CASSPPGTRNQETQYF
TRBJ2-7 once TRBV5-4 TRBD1 TGTGCCAGCAGCTTGCAGGGGGTGGGGCGGCAGTACTTC CASSLQGVGRQYF
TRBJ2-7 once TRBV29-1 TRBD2 TGCAGCGTTGAGAAGGGAGGGGCCTACGAGCAGTACTTC CSVEKGGAYEQYF
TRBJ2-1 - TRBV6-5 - TGTGCCAGCAGTTCCACAGGGTGGGTCAATGAGCAGTTCTTC CASSSTGWVNEQFF
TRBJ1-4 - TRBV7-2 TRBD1 TGTGCCAGCAGCTTATCCGGGGGCAGGGGGCGTGGAAAACTGTTTTTT CASSLSGGRGRGKLFF
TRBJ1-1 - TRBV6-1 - TGTGCCAGCAGTGGGTTGATAACAGGGATTAGGAACACTGAAGCTTTCTTT CASSGLITGIRNTEAFF
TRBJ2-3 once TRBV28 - TGTGCCAGCAGTTTGGTGGGGGCAGTAGATACGCAGTATTTT CASSLVGAVDTQYF
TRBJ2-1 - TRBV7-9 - TGTGCCAGCAGCCCGTCAGGGGTCCGTTTTGCTGAGCAGTTCTTC CASSPSGVRFAEQFF
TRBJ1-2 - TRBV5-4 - TGTGCCAGCAGGATGGGACACGGCTATGGCTACACCTTC CASRMGHGYGYTF
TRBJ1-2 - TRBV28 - TGTGCCAGCAGCCCCGAGGGTGGCTACACCTTC CASSPEGGYTF
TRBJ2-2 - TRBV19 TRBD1 TGTGCCAGTAACTTCAGGGGGCCAGCCGGGGAGCTGTTTTTT CASNFRGPAGELFF
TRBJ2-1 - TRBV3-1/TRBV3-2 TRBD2 TGTGCCAGCAGCCTCCCAGGGGCGGGGGGACACAATGAGCAGTTCTTC CASSLPGAGGHNEQFF
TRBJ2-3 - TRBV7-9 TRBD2 TGTGCCAGCAGCTTTGCGCGGGGGGGTAGCACAGATACGCAGTATTTT CASSFARGGSTDTQYF
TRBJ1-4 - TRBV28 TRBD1 TGTGCCAGCAGCGCAACCGGGACAGCTAATGAAAAACTGTTTTTT CASSATGTANEKLFF
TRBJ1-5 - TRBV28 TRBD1 TGTGCCAGCAGTCCAGGGACAGGGGGGAATCAGCCCCAGCATTTT CASSPGTGGNQPQHF
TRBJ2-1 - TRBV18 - TGTGCCAGCTCACCACGGGGGGGGCCAGGCAATGAGCAGTTCTTC CASSPRGGPGNEQFF
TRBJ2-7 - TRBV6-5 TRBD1 TGTGCCAGCAGTTACCGAGTCCCGGGACAGTCCTACGAGCAGTACTTC CASSYRVPGQSYEQYF
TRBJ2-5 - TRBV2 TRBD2 TGTGCCAGCAGGGAGCGGGGACGGGAGACCCAGTACTTC CASRERGRETQYF
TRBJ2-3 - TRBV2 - TGTGCCAGCAGTGCAACAGGGTCTAGAACAGATACGCAGTATTTT CASSATGSRTDTQYF
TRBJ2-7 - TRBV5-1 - TGCGCCAGCAGCTTGCAAGCGGAGAACTACGAGCAGTACTTC CASSLQAENYEQYF
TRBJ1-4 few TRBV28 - TGTGCCAGCAGCTGGGGTGGGGCGACTAATGAAAAACTGTTTTTT CASSWGGATNEKLFF
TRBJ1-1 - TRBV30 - TGTGCCTGGACCCAGGGGAACACTGAAGCTTTCTTT CAWTQGNTEAFF
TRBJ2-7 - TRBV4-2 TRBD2 TGTGCCAGCAGCCAAGGACTAGCGCGCGAGCAGTACTTC CASSQGLAREQYF
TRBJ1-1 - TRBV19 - TGTGCCAGTACGGTACAGAGGACAAGGAACACTGAAGCTTTCTTT CASTVQRTRNTEAFF
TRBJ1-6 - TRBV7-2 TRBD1 TGTGCCAGCAGCTTGGGACAGTCAAATTCACCCCTCCACTTT CASSLGQSNSPLHF
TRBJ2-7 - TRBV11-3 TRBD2 TGTGCCAGCAGCGAGGGTGCGGGAGGGCCCTACGAGCAGTACTTC CASSEGAGGPYEQYF
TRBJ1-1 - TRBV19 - TGTGCCAGTAGTATCAGGTTGGGGAGGAGGTCCACTGAAGCTTTCTTT CASSIRLGRRSTEAFF
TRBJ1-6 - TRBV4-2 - TGTGCCAGCAGCCCTGGGGGGGAGGGCAGTAATTCACCCCTCCACTTT CASSPGGEGSNSPLHF
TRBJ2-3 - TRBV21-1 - TGTGCCAGCAGCAAGCAACGCGGGGGGCGGGAGGGACCAGATACGCAGTATTTT CASSKQRGGREGPDTQYF
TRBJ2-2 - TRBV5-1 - TGCGCCAGCAGCTTGGAAGCGTCGAACACCGGGGAGCTGTTTTTT CASSLEASNTGELFF
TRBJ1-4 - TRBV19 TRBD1 TGTGCCAGTAGTGGGACAGGGTACGAAAAACTGTTTTTT CASSGTGYEKLFF
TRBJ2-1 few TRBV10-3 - TGTGCCATCAGTGATCGGGATGAGCAGTTCTTC CAISDRDEQFF
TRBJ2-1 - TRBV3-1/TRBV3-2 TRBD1 TGTGCCAGCAGGGACAGGGGGAAATACAATGAGCAGTTCTTC CASRDRGKYNEQFF
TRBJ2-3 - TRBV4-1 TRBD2 TGCGCCAGCAGCCAAGCATTAGCGGGAGGCCCCACAGATACGCAGTATTTT CASSQALAGGPTDTQYF
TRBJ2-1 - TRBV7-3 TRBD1 TGTGCCAGCAGCCAGGGGACAGTCTCCTACAATGAGCAGTTCTTC CASSQGTVSYNEQFF
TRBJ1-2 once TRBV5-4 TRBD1 TGTGCCAGCAGCGGGGACAGTTTACATAACTATGGCTACACCTTC CASSGDSLHNYGYTF
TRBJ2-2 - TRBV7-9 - TGTGCCAGCAGCTTAGTTCGTTCGGAGCGTGGAAGGACCGGGGAGCTGTTTTTT CASSLVRSERGRTGELFF
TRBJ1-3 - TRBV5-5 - TGTGCCAGCAGCTTGGGGAGCTCAACTGGAAACACCATATATTTT CASSLGSSTGNTIYF
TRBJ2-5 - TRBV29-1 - TGCAGCGTTGGGATATGGGGCGCAGAGACCCAGTACTTC CSVGIWGAETQYF
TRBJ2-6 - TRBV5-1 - TGCGCCAGCAGGCCTCGGAGCTCTGGGGCCAACGTCCTGACTTTC CASRPRSSGANVLTF
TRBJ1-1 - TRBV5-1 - TGCGCCAGCAGCTTGGAAATTGGGGGCGCAGGCACTGAAGCTTTCTTT CASSLEIGGAGTEAFF
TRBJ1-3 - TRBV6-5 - TGTGCCACCTCAACCCTTACAGGGTTTGGAAACACCATATATTTT CATSTLTGFGNTIYF
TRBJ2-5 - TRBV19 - TGTGCCAGTAGTCTCAGGGGGGTCAGCGAGACCCAGTACTTC CASSLRGVSETQYF
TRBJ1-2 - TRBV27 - TGTGCCAGCAGTTTGCGGGGGGCGCAGGGCTACACCTTC CASSLRGAQGYTF
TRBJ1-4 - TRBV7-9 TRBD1 TGTGCCAGCAGCTTGGAGACAGGGGGAGGTGGAAAACTGTTTTTT CASSLETGGGGKLFF